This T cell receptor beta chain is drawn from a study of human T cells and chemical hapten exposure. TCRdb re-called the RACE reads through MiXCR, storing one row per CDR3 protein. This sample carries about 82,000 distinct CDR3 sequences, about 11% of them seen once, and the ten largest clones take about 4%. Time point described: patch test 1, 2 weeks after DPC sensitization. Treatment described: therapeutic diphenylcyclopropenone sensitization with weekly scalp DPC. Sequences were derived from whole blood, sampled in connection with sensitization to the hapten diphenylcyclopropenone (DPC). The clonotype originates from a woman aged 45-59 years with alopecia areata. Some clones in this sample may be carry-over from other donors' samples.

CDR3 amino acids: CSALGGGYGYTF. The CDR3 DNA is TGCAGTGCCCTAGGGGGTGGCTATGGCTACACCTTC. The rearrangement uses TRBV20-1 and TRBJ1-2, with TRBD1 as a possible D gene (6 bases). This CDR3 has 12 residues. Germline CDR1 and CDR2: DFQATT and SNEGSKA (reference sequence). V was clipped by 6 bases and J by 4 bases, with 12 bases between them.